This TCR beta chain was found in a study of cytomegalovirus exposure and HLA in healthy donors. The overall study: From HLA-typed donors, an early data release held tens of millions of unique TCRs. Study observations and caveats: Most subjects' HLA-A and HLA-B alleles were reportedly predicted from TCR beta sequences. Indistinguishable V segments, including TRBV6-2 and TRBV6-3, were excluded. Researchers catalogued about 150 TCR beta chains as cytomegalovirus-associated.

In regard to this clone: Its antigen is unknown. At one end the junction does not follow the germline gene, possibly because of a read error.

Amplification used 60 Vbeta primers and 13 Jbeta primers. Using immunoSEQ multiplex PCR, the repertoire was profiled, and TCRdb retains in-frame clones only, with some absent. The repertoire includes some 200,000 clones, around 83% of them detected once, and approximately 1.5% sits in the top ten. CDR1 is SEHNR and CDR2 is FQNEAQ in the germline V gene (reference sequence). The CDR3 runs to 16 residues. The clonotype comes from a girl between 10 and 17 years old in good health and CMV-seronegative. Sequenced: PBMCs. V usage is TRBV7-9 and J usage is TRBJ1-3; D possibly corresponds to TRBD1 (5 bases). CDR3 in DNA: TGTTCCAGCAGCTTAACGGCGCGGGGCGCTGGAAACACCATATATTTT. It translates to CSSSLTARGAGNTIYF.